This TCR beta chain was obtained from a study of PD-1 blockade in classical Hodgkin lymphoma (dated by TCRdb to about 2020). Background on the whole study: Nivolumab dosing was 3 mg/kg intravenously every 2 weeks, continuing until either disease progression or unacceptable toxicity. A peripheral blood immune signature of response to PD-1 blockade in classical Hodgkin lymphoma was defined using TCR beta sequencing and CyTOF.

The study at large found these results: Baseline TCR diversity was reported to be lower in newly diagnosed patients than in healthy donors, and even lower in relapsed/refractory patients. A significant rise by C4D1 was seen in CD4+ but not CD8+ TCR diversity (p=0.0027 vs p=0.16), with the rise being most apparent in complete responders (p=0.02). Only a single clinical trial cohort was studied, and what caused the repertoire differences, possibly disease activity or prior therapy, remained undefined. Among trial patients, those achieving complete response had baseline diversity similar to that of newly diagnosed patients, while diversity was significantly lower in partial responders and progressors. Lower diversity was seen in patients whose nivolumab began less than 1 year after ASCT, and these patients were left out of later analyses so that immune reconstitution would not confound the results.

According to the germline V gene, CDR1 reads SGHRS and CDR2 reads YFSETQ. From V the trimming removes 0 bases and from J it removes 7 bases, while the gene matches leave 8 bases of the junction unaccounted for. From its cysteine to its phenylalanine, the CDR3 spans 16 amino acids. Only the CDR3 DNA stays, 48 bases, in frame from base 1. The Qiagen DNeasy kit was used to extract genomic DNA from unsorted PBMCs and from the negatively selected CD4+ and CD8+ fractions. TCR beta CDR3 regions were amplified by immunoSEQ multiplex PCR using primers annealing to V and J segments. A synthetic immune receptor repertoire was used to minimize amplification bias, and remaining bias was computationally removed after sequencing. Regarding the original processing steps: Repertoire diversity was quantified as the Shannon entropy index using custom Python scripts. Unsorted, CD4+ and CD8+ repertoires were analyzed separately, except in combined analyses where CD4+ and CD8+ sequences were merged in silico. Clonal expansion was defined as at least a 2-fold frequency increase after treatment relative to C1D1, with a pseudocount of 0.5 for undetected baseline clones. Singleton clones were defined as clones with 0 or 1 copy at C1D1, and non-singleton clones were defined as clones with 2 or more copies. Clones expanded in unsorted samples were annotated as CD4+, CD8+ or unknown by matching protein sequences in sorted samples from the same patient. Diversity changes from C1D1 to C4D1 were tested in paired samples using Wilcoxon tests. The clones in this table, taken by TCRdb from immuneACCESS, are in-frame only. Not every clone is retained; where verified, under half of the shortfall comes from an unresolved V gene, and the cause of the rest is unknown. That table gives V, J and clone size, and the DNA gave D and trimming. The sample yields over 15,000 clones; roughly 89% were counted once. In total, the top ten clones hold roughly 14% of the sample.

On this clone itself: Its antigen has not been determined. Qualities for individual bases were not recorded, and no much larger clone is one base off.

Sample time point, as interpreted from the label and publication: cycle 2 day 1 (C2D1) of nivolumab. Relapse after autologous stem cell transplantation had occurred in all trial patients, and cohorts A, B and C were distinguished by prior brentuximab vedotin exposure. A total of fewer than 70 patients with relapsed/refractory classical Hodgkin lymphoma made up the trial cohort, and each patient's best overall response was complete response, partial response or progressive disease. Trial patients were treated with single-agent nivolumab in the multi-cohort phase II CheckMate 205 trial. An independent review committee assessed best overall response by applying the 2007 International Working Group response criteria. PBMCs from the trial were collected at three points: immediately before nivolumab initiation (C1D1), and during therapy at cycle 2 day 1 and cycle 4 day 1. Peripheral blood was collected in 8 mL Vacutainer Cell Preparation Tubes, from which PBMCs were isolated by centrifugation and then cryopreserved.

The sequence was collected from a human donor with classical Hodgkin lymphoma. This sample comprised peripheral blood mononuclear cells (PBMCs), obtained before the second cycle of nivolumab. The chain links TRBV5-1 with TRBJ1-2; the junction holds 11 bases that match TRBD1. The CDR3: CASSLEPGTGGGGYTF. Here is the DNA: TGCGCCAGCAGCTTGGAACCGGGGACAGGGGGTGGTGGCTACACCTTC.